Presented here are 31 T cell receptor beta chains from one specimen sequenced in a study of T cells after somatic rescue of genetic block. Clones were sequenced by immunoSEQ multiplex PCR, and TCRdb holds only the in-frame ones, with some missing. The sample holds around 57,000 clones; 90% to 97% are singletons and the top ten take 0.075% to 0.095%. The sequencing sample was made of peripheral blood mononuclear cells (PBMCs). Receptors originate from a child less than two years old.

The chain combines TRBV25-1 with TRBJ2-3; D tentatively fits TRBD1 or TRBD2 (5 bases each). The CDR3 is 14 residues long. V was pared by 0 bases and J by 4 bases, with 8 bases between. The germline V gene encodes CDR1 MGHDK and CDR2 SYGVNS. CDR3 DNA sequence: TGTGCCAGCAGTGAATATGGGGGAGCAGATACGCAGTATTTT. Translated: CASSEYGGADTQYF.

The rearrangement links TRBV7-2 to TRBJ2-7, with TRBD2 identical over 7 bases. The CDR3 is 14 amino acids. Germline CDR1 SGHTA, CDR2 FQGNSA. J gave up 2 bases and V 4 bases, and 5 bases lay outside the gene matches. The CDR3 bases are TGTGCCAGCAGCTCCGCCGGGGGGACCTACGAGCAGTACTTC. It codes for CASSSAGGTYEQYF. The full variable domain, rest sourced from reference TRBV7-2 and TRBJ2-7, is GAGVSQSPSNKVTEKGKDVELRCDPISGHTALYWYRQSLGQGLEFLIYFQGNSAPDKSGLPSDRFSAERTGGSVSTLTIQRTQQEDSAVYLCASSSAGGTYEQYFGPGTRLTVT.

The chain joins TRBV6-5 to TRBJ1-2; TRBD1 matches at 7 bases. Germline V gene data show CDR1 as MNHEY and CDR2 as SVGAGI. V shed 2 bases, J shed 3 bases, and the junction held 0 bases outside the gene matches. The CDR3 has 13 amino acids. CDR3 sequence: CASSYGTDYGYTF. Here the CDR3 DNA reads TGTGCCAGCAGTTACGGGACAGACTATGGCTACACCTTC.

The V gene is TRBV4-1, the J gene TRBJ2-1; the D gene is possibly TRBD2 (5 bases). Germline V CDR1 and CDR2: MGHRA, YSYEKL. The CDR3 covers 14 residues. V was clipped by 5 bases and J by 4 bases, with 12 bases between them. Here the CDR3 DNA reads TGCGCCAGCAGCGGAGGTCCGGCGTACAATGAGCAGTTCTTC. Translated: CASSGGPAYNEQFF.

V is TRBV7-2 and J is TRBJ2-2; D uncertain. The CDR3 runs to 16 residues. Germline values: CDR1 SGHTA, CDR2 FQGNSA. The V gene lost 0 bases and the J gene lost 2 bases, with 10 bases spanning the gap. This CDR3 is CASSLARVENTGELFF. In DNA form, the CDR3 reads TGTGCCAGCAGCTTAGCGAGAGTAGAAAACACCGGGGAGCTGTTTTTT.

V gene TRBV7-2 combines with J gene TRBJ1-5; the D gene is possibly TRBD1 (5 bases). Trimming stripped 4 bases from V and 2 bases from J, with 12 bases between. The CDR3 loop spans 15 amino acids. The germline CDR1 and CDR2 sequences are SGHTA and FQGNSA. CDR3 region: CASSSRRDGNQPQHF. The CDR3 nucleotides read TGTGCCAGCAGCTCGCGTCGGGACGGCAATCAGCCCCAGCATTTT.

The CDR3 region has the DNA TGTGCCAGCTCACCAGGGATGAACACTGAAGCTTTCTTT. It translates to CASSPGMNTEAFF. This chain joins TRBV18 and TRBJ1-1, with no clear D. This CDR3 spans 13 amino acids. V lost 2 bases and J lost 0, with 4 bases in between. Germline V gene data show CDR1 as KGHSH and CDR2 as LQKENI. The full variable domain, rest sourced from reference TRBV18 and TRBJ1-1, is NAGVMQNPRHLVRRRGQEARLRCSPMKGHSHVYWYRQLPEEGLKFMVYLQKENIIDESGMPKERFSAEFPKEGPSILRIQQVVRGDSAAYFCASSPGMNTEAFFGQGTRLTVV.

J is TRBJ2-7 and V is TRBV19; D gene ambiguous. Germline V lookup: CDR1 LNHDA, CDR2 SQIVND (reference sequence). V was shortened by 5 bases and J by 1 base, with 12 bases between the two germline ends. There are 14 residues in the CDR3. The CDR3 DNA reads TGTGCCAGTAGTCCCTCTGGACCATCCTACGAGCAGTACTTC. Protein sequence: CASSPSGPSYEQYF.

As to this clone: Other DNA sequences of this sample code for an identical CDR3. DNA for the CDR3: TGTGCCAGCAGTAATACAGATACGCAGTATTTT. Residues: CASSNTDTQYF. The V call is TRBV6-5, the J call TRBJ2-3; D gene uncertain. The CDR3 is made up of 11 amino acids. The V and J ends lost 5 bases and 3 bases respectively, with 3 bases between them. Germline V lookup: CDR1 MNHEY, CDR2 SVGAGI.

The gene calls are TRBV7-9 and TRBJ1-1; 10 nucleotides match TRBD1. This CDR3 region has 15 residues. Germline CDR1 and CDR2: SEHNR and FQNEAQ (reference sequence). The V and J ends lost 5 bases and 5 bases, in that order; junction bases with no gene match: 8. For the CDR3, the DNA is TGTGCCAGCAGCCCCAGACAGGGGGCGCGTACTGAAGCTTTCTTT. Residues: CASSPRQGARTEAFF.

The V call is TRBV6-5, the J call TRBJ2-7, with 14 bases identical to TRBD2. Trimming removed 0 bases from V and 5 bases from J; junction bases left unmatched: 3. This CDR3 region has 16 residues. The germline V gene has CDR1 MNHEY and CDR2 SVGAGI. The CDR3 spells CASSYSGLAGGHEQYF. The CDR3 coding sequence is TGTGCCAGCAGTTACTCTGGACTAGCGGGAGGCCACGAGCAGTACTTC.

V and J are TRBV4-1 and TRBJ2-3; 9 bases agree with TRBD1. The V gene's germline CDR1 is MGHRA and CDR2 YSYEKL. This CDR3 spans 16 amino acids. The ends lost 2 bases at V and 3 bases at J; junction bases unmatched: 6. The CDR3 sequence: CASSQRTGVWTDTQYF. CDR3 in DNA: TGCGCCAGCAGCCAAAGGACAGGGGTTTGGACAGATACGCAGTATTTT.

This chain uses TRBV11-2 with TRBJ2-2; either TRBD1 or TRBD2 may supply D (5 bases each). The CDR3 consists of 16 residues. Germline V gene sequence: CDR1 SGHAT, CDR2 FQNNGV. V was cut by 1 base and J by 0 bases, with 9 bases left in between. CDR3 in amino acids: CASSLVGGPNTGELFF. CDR3 DNA: TGTGCCAGCAGCTTAGTTGGGGGACCGAACACCGGGGAGCTGTTTTTT. The full variable domain, with the rest looked up from reference TRBV11-2 and TRBJ2-2, is EAGVAQSPRYKIIEKRQSVAFWCNPISGHATLYWYQQILGQGPKLLIQFQNNGVVDDSQLPKDRFSAERLKGVDSTLKIQPAKLEDSAVYLCASSLVGGPNTGELFFGEGSRLTVL.

The rearrangement joins TRBV6-4 to TRBJ2-7; D gene unclear. Trimming stripped 2 bases from V and 5 bases from J, with 4 bases between. The CDR3 extends over 11 amino acids. Germline CDR1 MRHNA, CDR2 SNTAGT. Here the CDR3 reads CASSDGHEQYF. CDR3 DNA sequence: TGTGCCAGCAGTGACGGCCACGAGCAGTACTTC.

As concerns this clone: The sample holds other DNA sequences that translate to the same CDR3. V and J are TRBV5-1 and TRBJ2-5; D is unclear. The CDR3 has 12 residues. Germline values: CDR1 SGHRS, CDR2 YFSETQ. Trimming took off 0 bases at V and 5 bases at J, with 5 bases between the two ends. CDR3 nucleotide sequence: TGCGCCAGCAGCTTGGCCCGGGAGACCCAGTACTTC. Translated, it gives CASSLARETQYF.

The V gene is TRBV5-6, the J gene TRBJ2-5, with 8 positions matching TRBD1. This CDR3 has 13 residues. Germline V gives CDR1 SGHDT, CDR2 YYEEEE. The V gene end was trimmed by 0 bases and the J gene end by 5 bases; junction bases not matched to a gene: 0. In DNA, the CDR3 is TGTGCCAGCAGCTTGGGACAGGGGGAGACCCAGTACTTC. Its translation is CASSLGQGETQYF.

This chain uses TRBV29-1 with TRBJ2-4; 8 bases are a match to TRBD1. The V segment lost 7 bases and the J segment 1 base; nucleotides outside the gene matches: 3. Germline V gene sequence: CDR1 SQVTM, CDR2 ANQGSEA. The CDR3 covers 13 residues. The CDR3 sequence is CSARTGAKNIQYF. CDR3 nucleotides: TGCAGCGCGCGGACAGGGGCCAAAAACATTCAGTACTTC.

The CDR3 here is CASSSDSLSTDTQYF. The CDR3 coding sequence is TGTGCCAGCAGTTCCGACAGTCTAAGCACAGATACGCAGTATTTT. This chain uses TRBV28 with TRBJ2-3, with a tentative D call TRBD1 (5 bases). The V end was cut by 4 bases, the J end by 0 bases, with 11 bases between. Germline V gene data show CDR1 as MDHEN and CDR2 as SYDVKM. The CDR3 consists of 15 residues.

This chain uses TRBV9 with TRBJ2-1; 7 bases align to TRBD2. Trimming cost V 0 bases and J 6 bases; bases outside gene matches: 12. The CDR3 is 17 amino acids. Germline CDR1 reads SGDLS; CDR2 reads YYNGEE. The CDR3 loop is CASSVGGSAPGANEQFF. The CDR3 bases are TGTGCCAGCAGCGTAGGCGGGAGTGCTCCTGGGGCCAATGAGCAGTTCTTC.

The rearrangement joins TRBV28 to TRBJ2-5; TRBD2 is a possible D gene (6 bases). TRBJ2-7 explains the end of the DNA better; the J call may be wrong. CDR3 length equals 15 residues. Per germline, CDR1 MDHEN and CDR2 SYDVKM. Written as DNA, the CDR3 is TGTGCCAGCAGTCCCAGTAATAGCGGAAGCTACGAGCAGTACTTC. This gives the protein CASSPSNSGSYEQYF.

V is TRBV10-3 and J is TRBJ2-1; 12 positions match TRBD2. The germline CDR1 and CDR2 sequences are ENHRY and SYGVKD. There are 12 residues in the CDR3. With V trimmed by 5 bases and J by 15 bases, 5 bases remained unmatched. CDR3 residues: CAISPSGRALFF. The CDR3, as DNA: TGTGCCATCAGTCCTAGCGGGAGGGCCCTGTTCTTC.

Only one count was recorded for this clone. The chain employs TRBV4-1 and TRBJ2-3; no definite D call. Germline CDR1 is MGHRA and CDR2 is YSYEKL. The germline V and J ends were trimmed by 1 base and 5 bases, with 10 bases remaining between them. This CDR3 has 14 amino acids. The CDR3 loop reads CASSQVSSGDTQYF. The DNA for the CDR3 is TGCGCCAGCAGCCAAGTTAGTAGTGGAGATACGCAGTATTTT.

The genes are TRBV28 and TRBJ2-7; D possibly corresponds to TRBD2 (6 bases). The CDR3 is made up of 14 amino acids. V was pared by 5 bases and J by 4 bases, with 15 bases between. Germline values: CDR1 MDHEN, CDR2 SYDVKM. The DNA for the CDR3 is TGTGCCAGCAGTATTACGGGGGTCCCGTACGAGCAGTACTTC. It translates to CASSITGVPYEQYF.

On this clone: This specimen includes other DNA sequences encoding the same CDR3. The chain employs TRBV19 and TRBJ2-1; 8 positions agree with TRBD2. Germline V gene sequence: CDR1 LNHDA, CDR2 SQIVND (reference sequence). The CDR3 spans 14 residues. V lost 3 bases to trimming and J lost 4 bases; unmatched junction nucleotides: 2. The CDR3 nucleotides are TGTGCCAGTAGTATCAGCGGGAGTTACAATGAGCAGTTCTTC. Translation: CASSISGSYNEQFF. The complete variable domain, with remaining parts taken from reference TRBV19 and TRBJ2-1, reads DGGITQSPKYLFRKEGQNVTLSCEQNLNHDAMYWYRQDPGQGLRLIYYSQIVNDFQKGDIAEGYSVSREKKESFPLTVTSAQKNPTAFYLCASSISGSYNEQFFGPGTRLTVL.

The table lists this clone with a count of one. This rearrangement joins TRBV9 to TRBJ2-7; D could derive from TRBD1 or TRBD2 (5 bases each). CDR1 is SGDLS, CDR2 YYNGEE, per germline. This CDR3 region has 15 residues. Trimming pared 2 bases from V and 3 bases from J, leaving 15 bases between. CDR3 loop: CASSVRDGGLYEQYF. The CDR3, as DNA: TGTGCCAGCAGCGTCCGGGACGGCGGTCTCTACGAGCAGTACTTC.

The chain employs TRBV5-1 and TRBJ1-1; 8 bases map to TRBD1. Germline V lookup: CDR1 SGHRS, CDR2 YFSETQ. J lost 7 bases, V lost 4 bases, and 6 bases had no gene match. The CDR3 loop spans 13 amino acids. In nucleotides, the CDR3 is TGCGCCAGCAGCCCATACGGACAGGGTGAAGCTTTCTTT. Protein: CASSPYGQGEAFF.

The chain is built from TRBV5-1 and TRBJ2-1, with 13 bases identical to TRBD2. CDR1 SGHRS and CDR2 YFSETQ come from the germline V gene. With V trimmed by 1 base and J by 2 bases, 0 bases remained unmatched. The CDR3 spans 16 residues. CDR3 residues: CASSLTSGRAYNEQFF. CDR3 sequence (DNA): TGCGCCAGCAGCTTGACTAGCGGGAGGGCCTACAATGAGCAGTTCTTC.

The chain has TRBV28 and TRBJ1-5, with a weak D call TRBD1 (6 bases). CDR1 is MDHEN, CDR2 SYDVKM, per germline. The CDR3 length is 15 residues. V shed 6 bases and J shed 2 bases, with 14 bases lying between them. The CDR3: CASRFGQRRNQPQHF. The CDR3 DNA reads as TGTGCCAGCAGATTTGGACAGCGTCGCAATCAGCCCCAGCATTTT.

This chain joins TRBV5-6 and TRBJ1-2; D is unclear. Trimming removed 4 bases at V and 4 bases at J, with 8 bases between. Looked up from germline, CDR1 is SGHDT and CDR2 is YYEEEE. This CDR3 is 12 amino acids long. The CDR3 region is CASSPASYGYTF. CDR3 sequence (DNA): TGTGCCAGCAGCCCCGCATCCTATGGCTACACCTTC.

The chain recombines TRBV5-1 with TRBJ1-1; weak D call: TRBD1 (6 bases). The germline V gene has CDR1 SGHRS and CDR2 YFSETQ. V lost 0 bases and J 4 bases, leaving 13 bases between the germline ends. CDR3 length: 15 residues. The CDR3 coding sequence is TGCGCCAGCAGCTTGGCCGAGGGGGTAAGCACTGAAGCTTTCTTT. It translates to CASSLAEGVSTEAFF.

The genes are TRBV5-1 and TRBJ2-1, with no clear D. CDR1 and CDR2 from the germline V gene are SGHRS and YFSETQ. Trimming left V 0 bases short and J 4 bases short, with 5 bases between. CDR3 size: 13 residues. In DNA, the CDR3 is TGCGCCAGCAGCTTGGTCGGATACAATGAGCAGTTCTTC. It yields the protein CASSLVGYNEQFF.